Listed here are 3 T cell receptor beta chains from one sample, sequenced in a study of T-cell memory formation after mild COVID-19. TCRdb passed the 5' RACE reads through MiXCR, listing each CDR3 protein once. The repertoire holds a few hundred thousand distinct CDR3 sequences, with around an eighth as singletons. Sequencing was performed on PBMCs or a T cell subset sorted from them (not recorded which). The receptors stem from a man between 18 and 29 years old who had mild COVID-19 (a few samples of this study predate the infection). Cell type and time point are not known.

This clonotype has just a few counts. The V call is TRBV7-6, the J call TRBJ1-3; D ambiguous. CDR3 length: 15 amino acids. Germline CDR1 and CDR2: SGHVS and FNYEAQ. V lost 4 bases and J lost 0, with 10 bases in between. The CDR3 DNA reads TGTGCCAGCAGCTACCGCGGAACCTCTGGAAACACCATATATTTT. Translated: CASSYRGTSGNTIYF.

The V and J genes are TRBV29-1 and TRBJ2-5, with TRBD2 matching over 11 bases. Germline values: CDR1 SQVTM, CDR2 ANQGSEA. The CDR3 is made up of 14 amino acids. The V segment lost 4 bases and the J segment 3 bases; nucleotides outside the gene matches: 4. CDR3 bases: TGCAGCGTTGCCGGGACTAGCGGAAAAGAGACCCAGTACTTC. This sequence encodes CSVAGTSGKETQYF.

This rearrangement joins TRBV25-1 to TRBJ2-2, with 7 bases fitting TRBD2. The CDR3 extends over 14 amino acids. Germline V lookup: CDR1 MGHDK, CDR2 SYGVNS. J was trimmed by 3 bases and V by 7 bases; bases with no gene match: 5. CDR3 sequence (DNA): TGTGCCAGCAAACACCGGGGGGACACCGGGGAGCTGTTTTTT. The encoded protein is CASKHRGDTGELFF.